This entry describes one T cell receptor beta chain. The antigen is not known. The entry originates in a study of T cell responses to AZD1222 COVID-19 vaccine. CDR1 and CDR2 (germline): SGHTA, FQGNSA. V was trimmed by 5 bases and J by 3 bases, leaving 13 bases between them. The CDR3 runs 14 residues. Profiling relied on immunoSEQ multiplex PCR, and the TCRdb table lists in-frame clones only, not all of them. The sample has 100,000 to 150,000 clones, 85% to 90% seen once. Study outcomes and limitations: Regions left unmutated in variants are reportedly the target of nearly half of spike-specific TCRs.

This sequence originates from an adult in good health. Sequencing used peripheral blood, obtained on day 0 of AZD1222 vaccination. The rearrangement links TRBV7-2 to TRBJ1-2; possible D gene TRBD1, 5 bases. The CDR3 sequence is CASSGPGTYYGYTF. For the CDR3, the DNA is TGTGCCAGCAGCGGGCCCGGGACGTACTATGGCTACACCTTC.